This TCR beta chain appears in the sequencing data of a study of T cells in Graves' hyperthyroidism and ophthalmopathy. Study conclusions and caveats: Researchers found most expanded thyroid clonotypes above 0.001 in blood as well.

TCR beta CDR3 regions were amplified from RNA transcripts. A first-round RT-PCR of the TCR CDR3 used the HTBI primer set. MiXCR was run by TCRdb on the multiplex PCR reads, yielding one entry per CDR3 protein. The table has 450,000 to 650,000 distinct CDR3 sequences, over 15% seen once; the top ten hold 17%. Germline CDR1 reads MNHEY; CDR2 reads SMNVEV (reference sequence). The length of the CDR3 is 15 residues. V shed 7 bases and J shed 2 bases, with 16 bases lying between them. This clonotype was detected many times. The antigen remains undetermined. Patients with ophthalmopathy all had a Clinical Activity Score of at least 3, a NOSPECS grade of at least 4 and duration under 3 months. Patients showing uncontrolled infection, other autoimmune disease, pregnancy or lactation were ineligible. The study based diagnoses on clinical symptoms, serum thyroxine and TRAb, thyroid ultrasound and orbital computed tomography.

The chain is built from TRBV27 and TRBJ2-3, with D maybe TRBD2 (6 bases). This clonotype originated in a woman between 18 and 29 years old with Graves' ophthalmopathy. The sequenced material came from blood. CDR3 coding DNA: TGTGCCAGCACTTTTGTCGGGAGTGACACAGATACGCAGTATTTT. It specifies CASTFVGSDTDTQYF.